A selection of T cell receptor beta chains follows, all from one sample in a study of cytomegalovirus exposure and HLA in healthy donors. The repertoire was sequenced with immunoSEQ multiplex PCR; TCRdb's copy has only in-frame clones and lacks some. The sample shows 150,000 to 200,000 clones, more than 75% of them seen only once. Material: PBMCs. The receptors stem from a male donor in good health and CMV-seropositive. CDR3s include the opening cysteine and the closing phenylalanine or tryptophan. D genes are given only for firm matches. Size is stated for part of the rows, as once, few or many counts, or as a class when the clone is expanded.

TRBJ1-5 . 16 TRBV18 once TGTGCCAGCTCACCAGGGACACCATATAGCAATCAGCCCCAGCATTTT CASSPGTPYSNQPQHF
TRBJ1-6 . 14 TRBV9 . TGTGCCAGCAGCGTAGATGTCAGGAATTCACCCCTCCACTTT CASSVDVRNSPLHF
TRBJ2-5 . 13 TRBV7-2 . TGTGCCAGCGGACGGGGGGCCTTAGTAGAGCAGTACTTC CASGRGALVEQYF
TRBJ1-2 TRBD1 15 TRBV5-1 few TGCGCCAGCAGCTCGAAAGGTACAGGGGCCTATGGCTACACCTTC CASSSKGTGAYGYTF
TRBJ2-7 . 13 TRBV7-9 . TGTGCCAGCAGCTTCGGCGGTCGGGACGAGCAGTACTTC CASSFGGRDEQYF
TRBJ1-5 TRBD1 16 TRBV18 . TGTGCCAGCTCACGGGGGAAGGACAGGGAGAATCAGCCCCAGCATTTT CASSRGKDRENQPQHF
TRBJ1-4 TRBD1 14 TRBV6-5 . TGTGCCAGCAGTCAACAGGGGCTAAATGAAAAACTGTTTTTT CASSQQGLNEKLFF
TRBJ2-2 TRBD2 16 TRBV9 . TGTGCCAGCAGCATGCTTAGCGGGAGCCATACCGGGGAGCTGTTTTTT CASSMLSGSHTGELFF
TRBJ2-7 . 14 TRBV6-6 . TGTGCCAGCGCCTTGCGGGTCCCGCCCTACGAGCAGTACTTC CASALRVPPYEQYF
TRBJ1-1 . 14 TRBV28 . TGTGCCAGCAGTTTAGGGGGCGGCAGGACTGAAGCTTTCTTT CASSLGGGRTEAFF
TRBJ1-1 . 15 TRBV6-1 . TGTGCCGGCAGTGCCCGACAGATAATAAACACTGAAGCTTTCTTT CAGSARQIINTEAFF
TRBJ1-2 . 14 TRBV11-1 few TGTGCCAGCAGCTTTCCGGGACAAACTTCTGGCTACACCTTC CASSFPGQTSGYTF
TRBJ1-3 . 17 TRBV19 . TGTGCCAGTAGTATAGGGAGCGGGACGTCCTCTGGAAACACCATATATTTT CASSIGSGTSSGNTIYF
TRBJ2-1 TRBD2 15 TRBV30 . TGTGCCTGGAGGGGAGGGTTAGCGGCAGGCAATGAGCAGTTCTTC CAWRGGLAAGNEQFF
TRBJ2-2 . 13 TRBV6-4 . TGTGCCAGCAGTGAAATCGTAGCCGGGGAGCTGTTTTTT CASSEIVAGELFF
TRBJ2-7 TRBD2 14 TRBV19 . TGTGCCAGTAGGCTAGCGGGAGGCTCTCTCGAGCAGTACTTC CASRLAGGSLEQYF
TRBJ2-7 . 16 TRBV7-8 . TGTGCCAGCAGCTTAGCGATGGGGGCGAGCACCTACGAGCAGTACTTC CASSLAMGASTYEQYF
TRBJ2-3 . 17 TRBV5-1 . TGCGCCAGCAGCTTGGGACACCGGGACACCAGCACAGATACGCAGTATTTT CASSLGHRDTSTDTQYF
TRBJ2-1 . 16 TRBV4-1 . TGCGCCAGCAGCCCGTCCGGGAGTCCTCTGGACAATGAGCAGTTCTTC CASSPSGSPLDNEQFF
TRBJ1-5 TRBD1 16 TRBV15 . TGTGCCACCAGCAGAAATCCAGACAGGGGGAATCAGCCCCAGCATTTT CATSRNPDRGNQPQHF
TRBJ1-2 . 15 TRBV7-3 . TGTGCCAGCACCCCTTGGACAGCTTCTGGCTATGGCTACACCTTC CASTPWTASGYGYTF
TRBJ2-1 TRBD2 15 TRBV4-1 . TGCGCCAGCAGCCAAGAAGGGACTAGCGGGAGAGCAGAGTTCTTC CASSQEGTSGRAEFF
TRBJ2-7 . 13 TRBV29-1 once TGCAGCGTTGAACGGGAGTCTTCCTACGAGCAGTACTTC CSVERESSYEQYF
TRBJ2-7 TRBD1 14 TRBV6-1 . TGTGCCAGCAGAACCGGGACAGGGGGCTACGAGCAGTACTTC CASRTGTGGYEQYF
TRBJ2-3 . 13 TRBV5-1 . TGCGCCAGCAGGAGGGGGTGGACAGATACGCAGTATTTT CASRRGWTDTQYF
TRBJ1-4 . 16 TRBV5-6 . TGTGCCAGCAGCTTGACACGGACCCAGGGTTTGGTAAAACTGTTTTTT CASSLTRTQGLVKLFF
TRBJ1-2 . 16 TRBV6-1 . TGTGCCAGCAGTGAAAGCCTAAGGGGGGGAGACTATGGCTACACCTTC CASSESLRGGDYGYTF
TRBJ2-1 . 15 TRBV5-4 . TGTGCCAGCAGCTTGGAAGCAAGAAGCTCCAATGAGCAGTTCTTC CASSLEARSSNEQFF
TRBJ2-7 . 15 TRBV6-5 . TGTGCCAGCAGTTATTGGACTAGGGGGGGATCCGAGCAGTACTTC CASSYWTRGGSEQYF
TRBJ1-2 . 16 TRBV23-1 . TGCGCCAGCAGTCAGAAGGGGGGGGCGGGGGCCCTTGGCTACACCTTC CASSQKGGAGALGYTF
TRBJ1-5 . 15 TRBV7-9 . TGTGCCAGCAGCTTAGGTCAATCTAGCAATCAGCCCCAGCATTTT CASSLGQSSNQPQHF
TRBJ2-2 . 17 TRBV11-3 . TGTGCCAGCAGTCCCGGACTGATCTCCTCGAACACCGGGGAGCTGTTTTTT CASSPGLISSNTGELFF
TRBJ1-1 TRBD1 13 TRBV7-9 . TGTGCCAGCAGCTTGGACAGGGTTTCTGAAGCCTTCTTT CASSLDRVSEAFF
TRBJ1-1 . 15 TRBV23-1 . TGCGCCAGCAGCCCACTAGGCAGGGAGGGCACTGAAGCTTTCTTT CASSPLGREGTEAFF
TRBJ2-2 . 16 TRBV9 few TGTGCCAGCAACGAGAACGGGGTTTTGCTCACCGGGGAGCTGTTTTTT CASNENGVLLTGELFF
TRBJ2-1 TRBD2 15 TRBV29-1 . TGCAGCGTTGAGGTCAGAGCGGGGGGTCCGGCTGAGCAGTTCTTC CSVEVRAGGPAEQFF
TRBJ2-7 TRBD2 16 TRBV7-2 . TGTGCCAGCAGCTTACTTATAGCGGGGGGGCCCTACGAGCAGTACTTC CASSLLIAGGPYEQYF
TRBJ1-3 TRBD1 18 TRBV28 . TGTGCCAGCAGTTTATCCCAGGGGGCTGCCGACTCTGGAAACACCATATATTTT CASSLSQGAADSGNTIYF
TRBJ1-2 TRBD1 13 TRBV19 . TGTGCCAGTAGTATAGAGGGACAGGGCGGCTACACCTTC CASSIEGQGGYTF
TRBJ2-7 . 14 TRBV7-3 . TGTGCCAGCAGCTCGGAGACAGGATCTTGGGAGCAGTACTTC CASSSETGSWEQYF
TRBJ2-7 . 16 TRBV2 . TGTGCCAGCAGCGAGGGGGGGTACAGGAGCTCCTACGAGCAGTACTTC CASSEGGYRSSYEQYF